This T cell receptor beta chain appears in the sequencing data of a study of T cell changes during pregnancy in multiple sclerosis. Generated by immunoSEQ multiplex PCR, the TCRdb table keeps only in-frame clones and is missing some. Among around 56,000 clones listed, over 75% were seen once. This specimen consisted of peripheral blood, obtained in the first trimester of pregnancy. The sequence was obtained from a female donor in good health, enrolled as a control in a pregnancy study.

In nucleotides, the CDR3 is TGTGCCTCAAAAGGGGGGGACTATGGCTACACCTTC. The encoded protein is CASKGGDYGYTF. The chain links TRBV10-3 to TRBJ1-2, with D perhaps matching TRBD1 (6 bases). Per the germline V gene, CDR1 is ENHRY and CDR2 is SYGVKD. The CDR3 has 12 residues. The V end was cut by 11 bases, the J end by 3 bases, with 13 bases between.